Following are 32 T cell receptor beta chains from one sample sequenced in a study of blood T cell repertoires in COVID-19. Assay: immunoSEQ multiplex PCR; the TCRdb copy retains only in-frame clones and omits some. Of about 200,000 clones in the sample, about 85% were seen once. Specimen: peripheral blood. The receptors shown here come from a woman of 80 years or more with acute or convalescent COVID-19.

The CDR3 loop reads CASSSLAGSYEQYF. The CDR3 DNA follows: TGTGCCAGCAGCTCCCTAGCGGGGTCCTACGAGCAGTACTTC. The rearrangement uses TRBV7-2 and TRBJ2-7, with 9 bases lining up with TRBD2. This CDR3 has 14 residues. Germline lookup yields CDR1 SGHTA and CDR2 FQGNSA. Trimming took 4 bases from V and 1 from J; bases not matched to a gene: 2.

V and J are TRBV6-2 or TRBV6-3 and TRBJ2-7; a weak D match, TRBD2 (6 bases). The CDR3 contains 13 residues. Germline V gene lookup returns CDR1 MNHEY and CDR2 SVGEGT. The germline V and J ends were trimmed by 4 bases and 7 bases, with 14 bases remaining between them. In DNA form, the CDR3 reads TGTGCCAGCAGTTGGACGGGAGAGAGGGAGCAGTACTTC. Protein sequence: CASSWTGEREQYF.

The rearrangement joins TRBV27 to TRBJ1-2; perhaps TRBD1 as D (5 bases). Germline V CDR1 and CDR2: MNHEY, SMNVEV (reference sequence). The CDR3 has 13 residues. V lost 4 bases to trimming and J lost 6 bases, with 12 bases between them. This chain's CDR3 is CASSYPGGDGYTF. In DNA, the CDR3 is TGTGCCAGCAGTTATCCCGGGGGGGATGGCTACACCTTC.

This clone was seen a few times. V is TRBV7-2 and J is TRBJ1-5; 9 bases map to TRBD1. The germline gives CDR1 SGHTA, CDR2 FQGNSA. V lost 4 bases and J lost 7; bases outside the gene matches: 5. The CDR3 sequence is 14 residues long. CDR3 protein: CASSSYRGHQPQHF. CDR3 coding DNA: TGTGCCAGCAGCTCCTACAGGGGGCACCAGCCCCAGCATTTT.

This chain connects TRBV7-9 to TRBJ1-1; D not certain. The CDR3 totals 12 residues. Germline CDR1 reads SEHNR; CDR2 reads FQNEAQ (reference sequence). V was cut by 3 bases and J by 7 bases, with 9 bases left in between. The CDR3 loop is CASSFLDGEAFF. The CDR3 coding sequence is TGTGCCAGCAGCTTCCTAGACGGTGAAGCTTTCTTT.

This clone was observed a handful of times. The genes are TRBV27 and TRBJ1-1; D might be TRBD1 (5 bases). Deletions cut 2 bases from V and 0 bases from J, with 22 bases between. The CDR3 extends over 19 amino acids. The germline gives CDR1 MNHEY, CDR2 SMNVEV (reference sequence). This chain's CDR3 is CASSLIGGGAGYMNTEAFF. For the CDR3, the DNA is TGTGCCAGCAGTTTAATCGGCGGCGGGGCAGGATATATGAACACTGAAGCTTTCTTT.

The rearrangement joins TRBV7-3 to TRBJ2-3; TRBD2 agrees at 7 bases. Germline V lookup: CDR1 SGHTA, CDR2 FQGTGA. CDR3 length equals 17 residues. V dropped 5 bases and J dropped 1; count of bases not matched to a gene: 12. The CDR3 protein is CASSPLGRSGRTDTQYF. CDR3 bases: TGTGCCAGCAGCCCGCTCGGGAGGTCGGGGCGCACAGATACGCAGTATTTT.

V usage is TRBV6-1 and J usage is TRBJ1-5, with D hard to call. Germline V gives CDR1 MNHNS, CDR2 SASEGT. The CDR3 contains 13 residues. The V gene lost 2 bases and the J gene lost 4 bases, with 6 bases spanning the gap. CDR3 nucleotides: TGTGCCAGCAGTGAAAGAGGGAATCAGCCCCAGCATTTT. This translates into CASSERGNQPQHF.

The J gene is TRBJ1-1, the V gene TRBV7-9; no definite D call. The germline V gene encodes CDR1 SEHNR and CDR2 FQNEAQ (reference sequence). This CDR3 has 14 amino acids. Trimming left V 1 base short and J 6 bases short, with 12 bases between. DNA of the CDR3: TGTGCCAGCAGCTTAGGGGCCGGCTACGCTGAAGCTTTCTTT. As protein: CASSLGAGYAEAFF.

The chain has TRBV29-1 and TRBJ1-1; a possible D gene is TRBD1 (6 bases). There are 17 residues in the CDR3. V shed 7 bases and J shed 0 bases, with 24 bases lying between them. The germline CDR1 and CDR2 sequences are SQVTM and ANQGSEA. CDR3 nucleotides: TGCAGCGCCCGTCACCCAGGGCAGGGGCCGCTGAACACTGAAGCTTTCTTT. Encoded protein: CSARHPGQGPLNTEAFF.

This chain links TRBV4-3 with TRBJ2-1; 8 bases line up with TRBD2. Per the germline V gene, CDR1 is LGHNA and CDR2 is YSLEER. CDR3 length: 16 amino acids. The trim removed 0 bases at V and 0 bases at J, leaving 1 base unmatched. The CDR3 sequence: CASSQDSGNSYNEQFF. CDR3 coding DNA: TGCGCCAGCAGCCAAGATAGCGGGAACTCCTACAATGAGCAGTTCTTC.

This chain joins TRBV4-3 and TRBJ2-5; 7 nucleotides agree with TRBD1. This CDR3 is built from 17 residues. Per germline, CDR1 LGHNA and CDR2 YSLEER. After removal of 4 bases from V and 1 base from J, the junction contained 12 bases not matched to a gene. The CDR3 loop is CASSRAAGTVTQETQYF. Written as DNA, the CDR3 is TGCGCCAGCAGCCGGGCCGCTGGGACAGTTACCCAAGAGACCCAGTACTTC.

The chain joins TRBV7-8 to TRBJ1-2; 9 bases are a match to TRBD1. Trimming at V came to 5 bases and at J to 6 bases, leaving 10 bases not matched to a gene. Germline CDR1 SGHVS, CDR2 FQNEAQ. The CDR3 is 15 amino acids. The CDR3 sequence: CASSRPGQGRDGYTF. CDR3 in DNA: TGTGCCAGCAGCCGGCCGGGACAGGGTCGAGATGGCTACACCTTC.

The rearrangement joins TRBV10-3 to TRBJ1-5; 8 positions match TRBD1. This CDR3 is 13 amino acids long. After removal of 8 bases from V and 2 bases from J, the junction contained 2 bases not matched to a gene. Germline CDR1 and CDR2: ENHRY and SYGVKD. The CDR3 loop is CAIGQGGNQPQHF. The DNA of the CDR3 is TGTGCCATCGGACAGGGTGGCAATCAGCCCCAGCATTTT.

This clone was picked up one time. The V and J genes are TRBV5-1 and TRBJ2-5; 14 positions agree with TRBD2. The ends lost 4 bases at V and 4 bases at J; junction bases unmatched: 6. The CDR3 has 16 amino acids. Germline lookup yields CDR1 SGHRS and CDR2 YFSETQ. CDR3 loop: CASSAGLAGGGETQYF. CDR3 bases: TGCGCCAGCAGCGCTGGACTAGCGGGAGGAGGAGAGACCCAGTACTTC.

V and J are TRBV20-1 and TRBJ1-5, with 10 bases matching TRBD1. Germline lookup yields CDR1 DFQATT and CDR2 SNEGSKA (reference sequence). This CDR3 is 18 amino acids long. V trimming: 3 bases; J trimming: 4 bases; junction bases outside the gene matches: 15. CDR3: CSASTNNRDRGGNQPQHF. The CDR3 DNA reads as TGCAGTGCTAGTACGAATAACCGGGACAGGGGCGGTAATCAGCCCCAGCATTTT.

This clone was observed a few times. CDR3 protein: CASSPFGTGKETQYF. CDR3 DNA sequence: TGTGCCAGTAGTCCATTCGGGACAGGGAAAGAGACCCAGTACTTC. J is TRBJ2-5 and V is TRBV19; 9 nucleotides agree with TRBD1. The CDR3 runs 15 residues. V lost 5 bases, J lost 3 bases, and 7 bases stayed unmatched. The germline V gene encodes CDR1 LNHDA and CDR2 SQIVND (reference sequence).

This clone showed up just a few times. CDR3 DNA sequence: TGTGCCAGCAGTTACTTAGGGGCCCAGTACTTC. As protein: CASSYLGAQYF. This chain uses TRBV6-5 with TRBJ2-5; D possibly corresponds to TRBD1 (5 bases). V gave up 1 base and J gave up 9 bases, with 6 bases separating them. The CDR3 has 11 residues. Germline V gene data show CDR1 as MNHEY and CDR2 as SVGAGI.

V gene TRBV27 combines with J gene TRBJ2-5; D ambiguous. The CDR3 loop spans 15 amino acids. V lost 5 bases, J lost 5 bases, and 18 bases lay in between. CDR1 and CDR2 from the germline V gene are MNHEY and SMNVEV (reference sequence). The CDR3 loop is CASSPSVAARETQYF. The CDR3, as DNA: TGTGCCAGCAGTCCCTCGGTGGCAGCCAGGGAGACCCAGTACTTC.

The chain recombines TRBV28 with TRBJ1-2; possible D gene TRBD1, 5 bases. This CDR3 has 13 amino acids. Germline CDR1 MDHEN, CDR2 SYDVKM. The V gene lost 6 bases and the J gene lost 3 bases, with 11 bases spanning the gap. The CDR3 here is CASSVRVDYGYTF. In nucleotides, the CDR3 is TGTGCCAGCAGCGTCAGGGTAGACTATGGCTACACCTTC.

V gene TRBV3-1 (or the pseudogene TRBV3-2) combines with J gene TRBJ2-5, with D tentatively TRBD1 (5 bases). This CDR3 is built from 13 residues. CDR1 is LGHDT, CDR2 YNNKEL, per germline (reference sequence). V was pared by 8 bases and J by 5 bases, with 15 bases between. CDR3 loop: CASGIRGPETQYF. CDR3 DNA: TGTGCCAGCGGGATAAGGGGCCCGGAGACCCAGTACTTC.

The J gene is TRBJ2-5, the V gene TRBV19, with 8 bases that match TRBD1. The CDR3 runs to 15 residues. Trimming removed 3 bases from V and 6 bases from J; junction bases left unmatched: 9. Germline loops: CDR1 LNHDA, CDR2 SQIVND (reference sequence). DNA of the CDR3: TGTGCCAGTAGTATTACGGGGAGACAGGGGAAGACCCAGTACTTC. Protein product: CASSITGRQGKTQYF.

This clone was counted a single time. CDR3 coding DNA: TGTGCCAGCAGCTTAACCTGGACGCGGGTGAACACTGAAGCTTTCTTT. It translates to CASSLTWTRVNTEAFF. The chain uses TRBV28 and TRBJ1-1; D not certain. The germline V gene encodes CDR1 MDHEN and CDR2 SYDVKM. The length of the CDR3 is 16 residues. Trimming removed 6 bases from V and 0 bases from J, with 17 bases in between.

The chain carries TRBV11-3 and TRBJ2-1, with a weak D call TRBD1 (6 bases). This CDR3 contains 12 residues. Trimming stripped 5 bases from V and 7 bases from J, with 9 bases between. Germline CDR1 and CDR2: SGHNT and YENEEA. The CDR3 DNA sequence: TGTGCCAGCAGCAACAGGGTAAATGAGCAGTTCTTC. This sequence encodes CASSNRVNEQFF. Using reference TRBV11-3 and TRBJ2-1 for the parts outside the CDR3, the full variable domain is EAGVVQSPRYKIIEKKQPVAFWCNPISGHNTLYWYLQNLGQGPELLIRYENEEAVDDSQLPKDRFSAERLKGVDSTLKIQPAELGDSAVYLCASSNRVNEQFFGPGTRLTVL.

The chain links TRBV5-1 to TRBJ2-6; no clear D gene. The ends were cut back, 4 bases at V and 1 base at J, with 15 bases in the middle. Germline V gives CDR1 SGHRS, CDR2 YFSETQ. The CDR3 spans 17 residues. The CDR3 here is CASSPFLAPSGANVLTF. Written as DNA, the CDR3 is TGCGCCAGCAGCCCCTTCTTGGCTCCGTCTGGGGCCAACGTCCTGACTTTC.

The CDR3 sequence is CASSPTLQGARNTEAFF. CDR3 coding DNA: TGTGCCAGCTCACCCACGTTACAGGGGGCTCGGAACACTGAAGCTTTCTTT. The V call is TRBV18, the J call TRBJ1-1, with 9 positions matching TRBD1. Germline assignment: CDR1 KGHSH and CDR2 LQKENI. The CDR3 is 17 residues long. Germline trimming cut 3 bases from V and 1 base from J; bases unmatched to any gene: 9. The entire variable domain, with the rest obtained from reference TRBV18 and TRBJ1-1, is as follows: NAGVMQNPRHLVRRRGQEARLRCSPMKGHSHVYWYRQLPEEGLKFMVYLQKENIIDESGMPKERFSAEFPKEGPSILRIQQVVRGDSAAYFCASSPTLQGARNTEAFFGQGTRLTVV.

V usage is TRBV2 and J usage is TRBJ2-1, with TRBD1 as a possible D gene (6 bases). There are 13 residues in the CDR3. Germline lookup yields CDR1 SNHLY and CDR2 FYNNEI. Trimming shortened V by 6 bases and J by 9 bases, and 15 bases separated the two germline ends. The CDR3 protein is CASSSTGRIEQFF. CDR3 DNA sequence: TGTGCCAGCAGCTCCACAGGGCGGATTGAGCAGTTCTTC. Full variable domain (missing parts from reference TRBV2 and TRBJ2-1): EPEVTQTPSHQVTQMGQEVILRCVPISNHLYFYWYRQILGQKVEFLVSFYNNEISEKSEIFDDQFSVERPDGSNFTLKIRSTKLEDSAMYFCASSSTGRIEQFFGPGTRLTVL.

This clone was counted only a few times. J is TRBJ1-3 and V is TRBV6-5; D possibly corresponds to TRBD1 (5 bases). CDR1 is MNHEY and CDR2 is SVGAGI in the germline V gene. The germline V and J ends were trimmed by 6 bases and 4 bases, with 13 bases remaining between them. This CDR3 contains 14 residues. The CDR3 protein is CASSQGVSGNTIYF. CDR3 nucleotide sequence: TGTGCCAGCAGCCAAGGGGTTTCCGGAAACACCATATATTTT.

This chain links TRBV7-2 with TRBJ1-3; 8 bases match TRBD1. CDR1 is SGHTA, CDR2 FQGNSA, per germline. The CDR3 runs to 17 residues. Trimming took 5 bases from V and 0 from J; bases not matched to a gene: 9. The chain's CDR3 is CASSPQGEGVSGNTIYF. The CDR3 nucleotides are TGTGCCAGCAGCCCACAGGGGGAGGGAGTCTCTGGAAACACCATATATTTT.

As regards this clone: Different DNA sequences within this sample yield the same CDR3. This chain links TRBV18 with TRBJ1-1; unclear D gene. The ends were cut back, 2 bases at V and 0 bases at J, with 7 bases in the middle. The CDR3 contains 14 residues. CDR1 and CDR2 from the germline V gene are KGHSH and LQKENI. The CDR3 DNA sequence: TGTGCCAGCTCACCAACGGGGTTGAACACTGAAGCTTTCTTT. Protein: CASSPTGLNTEAFF.

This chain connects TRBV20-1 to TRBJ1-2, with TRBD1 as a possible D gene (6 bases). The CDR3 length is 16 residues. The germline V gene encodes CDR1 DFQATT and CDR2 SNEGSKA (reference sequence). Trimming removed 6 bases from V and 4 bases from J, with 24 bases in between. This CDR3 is CSASKQGGTTVYGYTF. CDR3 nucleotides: TGCAGTGCCAGTAAACAGGGCGGAACAACTGTCTATGGCTACACCTTC.

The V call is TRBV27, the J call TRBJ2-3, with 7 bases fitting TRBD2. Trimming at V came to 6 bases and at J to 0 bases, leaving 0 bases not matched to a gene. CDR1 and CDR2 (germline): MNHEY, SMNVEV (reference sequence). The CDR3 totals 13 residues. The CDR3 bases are TGTGCCAGCAGACTAGCGAGCACAGATACGCAGTATTTT. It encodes CASRLASTDTQYF.